A single sample gave rise to the 28 T cell receptor beta chains below, sequenced in a study of blood T cell repertoires in COVID-19. Clones were read by immunoSEQ multiplex PCR, and TCRdb kept only the in-frame ones, dropping some. In the table there are some 100,000 clones, more than 80% of which are singletons. The source material was peripheral blood. These receptors all come from a human donor in a cohort sampled during active COVID-19.

This rearrangement joins TRBV2 to TRBJ1-5, with D unclear. Trimming took off 6 bases at V and 0 bases at J, with 12 bases between the two ends. Germline V CDR1 and CDR2: SNHLY, FYNNEI. The CDR3 spans 15 residues. This CDR3 is CASRPDLASNQPQHF. The CDR3 DNA is TGTGCCAGCAGACCGGATTTAGCTAGCAATCAGCCCCAGCATTTT.

This clone occurred once. J is TRBJ2-3 and V is TRBV29-1, with 7 positions matching TRBD2. CDR3 length equals 15 residues. Unmatched junction bases numbered 12, after V lost 7 bases and J lost 2 bases. Germline values: CDR1 SQVTM, CDR2 ANQGSEA. The CDR3 sequence is CSGTKLGGITDTQYF. For the CDR3, the DNA is TGCAGCGGGACGAAGTTGGGGGGGATCACAGATACGCAGTATTTT.

For this clone: One end of the junction varies from germline; a read error may be responsible. V usage is TRBV3-1 (or the pseudogene TRBV3-2) and J usage is TRBJ2-7, with 9 nucleotides matching TRBD2. This CDR3 contains 12 residues. Germline V gives CDR1 LGHDT, CDR2 YNNKEL (reference sequence). CDR3 protein: CASSLNSGGFLF. The CDR3 bases are TGTGCCAGCAGCCTAAATAGCGGGGGATTCCTCTTC.

This chain uses TRBV7-3 with TRBJ2-2, with D uncertain. The CDR3 extends over 15 amino acids. With 2 bases removed from V and 0 bases from J, the gap between germline ends came to 7 bases. Germline V lookup: CDR1 SGHTA, CDR2 FQGTGA. DNA for the CDR3: TGTGCCAGCAGCTTAGTTGCGGCGAACACCGGGGAGCTGTTTTTT. This encodes CASSLVAANTGELFF.

This chain connects TRBV6-5 to TRBJ1-1; D gene ambiguous. The CDR3 runs 15 residues. The germline gives CDR1 MNHEY, CDR2 SVGAGI. Trimming removed 6 bases from V and 0 bases from J, with 14 bases in between. For the CDR3, the DNA is TGTGCCAGCAGAAACGGGCCGGGAATGAACACTGAAGCTTTCTTT. Translated, it gives CASRNGPGMNTEAFF.

The gene calls are TRBV7-9 and TRBJ1-1; 9 bases fit TRBD1. The CDR3 contains 14 residues. V shed 2 bases, J shed 11 bases, and the junction held 9 bases outside the gene matches. CDR1 is SEHNR, CDR2 FQNEAQ, per germline (reference sequence). The CDR3 sequence is CASSLPGQGSSAFF. For the CDR3, the DNA is TGTGCCAGCAGCTTACCCGGACAGGGGAGCTCTGCTTTCTTT. Looking up the rest from reference TRBV7-9 and TRBJ1-1 gives the full variable domain: DTGVSQNPRHKITKRGQNVTFRCDPISEHNRLYWYRQTLGQGPEFLTYFQNEAQLEKSRLLSDRFSAERPKGSFSTLEIQRTEQGDSAMYLCASSLPGQGSSAFFGQGTRLTVV.

The genes are TRBV28 and TRBJ2-1; TRBD2 aligns across 10 bases. This CDR3 is 16 amino acids long. CDR1 MDHEN and CDR2 SYDVKM come from the germline V gene. Trimming removed 8 bases from V and 8 bases from J; junction bases left unmatched: 15. As DNA, the CDR3 is TGTGCCAGCCGAGGGACTAGCGAAGGTGGGGGGGATGAGCAGTTCTTC. It encodes CASRGTSEGGGDEQFF.

The V and J genes are TRBV27 and TRBJ2-7; D gene uncertain. The germline CDR1 and CDR2 sequences are MNHEY and SMNVEV (reference sequence). There are 13 residues in the CDR3. The V gene lost 1 base and the J gene lost 3 bases, with 7 bases spanning the gap. In DNA form, the CDR3 reads TGTGCCAGCAGTTTATTCTCTAACTACGAGCAGTACTTC. This gives the protein CASSLFSNYEQYF.

The CDR3 coding sequence is TGTGCCAGCAGCAACAGGGCTTTAAGCACAGATACGCAGTATTTT. As protein: CASSNRALSTDTQYF. V gene TRBV7-2 combines with J gene TRBJ2-3; D is possibly TRBD1 (6 bases). This CDR3 region has 15 residues. Germline V gene data show CDR1 as SGHTA and CDR2 as FQGNSA. V was trimmed by 5 bases and J by 0 bases, leaving 12 bases between them.

The rearrangement links TRBV11-2 to TRBJ1-3; TRBD1 agrees at 9 bases. This CDR3 comprises 17 residues. V shed 5 bases, J shed 1 base, and the junction held 9 bases outside the gene matches. Looked up from germline, CDR1 is SGHAT and CDR2 is FQNNGV. CDR3 in amino acids: CASSRTRTGDSGNTIYF. CDR3 DNA: TGTGCCAGCAGCCGCACGAGGACAGGGGATTCTGGAAACACCATATATTTT.

The chain combines TRBV6-5 with TRBJ2-7; TRBD1 might be the D (5 bases). The CDR3 has 14 amino acids. The germline CDR1 and CDR2 sequences are MNHEY and SVGAGI. V was shortened by 6 bases and J by 4 bases, with 16 bases between the two germline ends. The CDR3 protein is CASSRTGPGYEQYF. The CDR3, as DNA: TGTGCCAGCAGCCGAACCGGGCCAGGGTACGAGCAGTACTTC.

The chain has TRBV7-2 and TRBJ2-2; possibly TRBD2 for D (6 bases). The germline V gene encodes CDR1 SGHTA and CDR2 FQGNSA. The CDR3 is made up of 15 amino acids. The V end was cut by 3 bases, the J end by 5 bases, with 13 bases between. In DNA, the CDR3 is TGTGCCAGCAGCTTCAAAGGCCGGGAGACCGGGGAGCTGTTTTTT. Translation: CASSFKGRETGELFF.

In this sample, this clone turned up once. This chain links TRBV12-3 or TRBV12-4 with TRBJ2-7, with a tentative D call TRBD1 (6 bases). V was clipped by 7 bases and J by 4 bases, with 14 bases between them. The CDR3 is 13 amino acids. CDR3 bases: TGTGCCAGCAACTCATTGGGGGCATACGAGCAGTACTTC. This codes for CASNSLGAYEQYF.

This rearrangement joins TRBV7-7 to TRBJ2-2, with 7 bases matching TRBD1. This CDR3 is built from 16 residues. V lost 4 bases and J lost 2; bases outside the gene matches: 7. Germline lookup yields CDR1 SSHAT and CDR2 FNYEAQ (reference sequence). CDR3: CASSSIRDRNTGELFF. The CDR3 DNA is TGTGCCAGCAGCTCAATCCGGGACAGAAACACCGGGGAGCTGTTTTTT.

The chain carries TRBV7-9 and TRBJ2-3; a possible D gene is TRBD1 (6 bases). Trimming left V 1 base short and J 2 bases short, with 10 bases between. Germline V gives CDR1 SEHNR, CDR2 FQNEAQ (reference sequence). The CDR3 loop spans 15 amino acids. The CDR3 nucleotides are TGTGCCAGCAGCTTAGAGGGGGTCCCCACAGATACGCAGTATTTT. Protein: CASSLEGVPTDTQYF.

V gene TRBV6-5 combines with J gene TRBJ2-5; 9 bases are shared with TRBD1. CDR1 MNHEY and CDR2 SVGAGI come from the germline V gene. This CDR3 is built from 16 residues. Trimming at V came to 2 bases and at J to 4 bases, leaving 8 bases not matched to a gene. The DNA for the CDR3 is TGTGCCAGCAGTTACGCTGACAGGGGGTTGGGAGAGACCCAGTACTTC. Translating it yields CASSYADRGLGETQYF.

The gene calls are TRBV5-4 and TRBJ2-3, with D hard to call. V shed 4 bases and J shed 4 bases, with 13 bases lying between them. The CDR3 runs to 14 residues. Germline V gene data show CDR1 as SGHNT and CDR2 as YYREEE (reference sequence). CDR3 residues: CASSLSSVADTQYF. The CDR3 coding sequence is TGTGCCAGCAGCCTCTCGTCGGTGGCAGATACGCAGTATTTT.

V gene TRBV9 combines with J gene TRBJ2-1; 8 positions match TRBD2. Germline V gives CDR1 SGDLS, CDR2 YYNGEE. The CDR3 totals 15 residues. The V segment lost 0 bases and the J segment 8 bases; nucleotides outside the gene matches: 7. The CDR3 spells CASSVVGGGLDEQFF. CDR3 sequence (DNA): TGTGCCAGCAGCGTAGTCGGCGGGGGGCTCGATGAGCAGTTCTTC.

The chain employs TRBV6-5 and TRBJ2-1, with 7 bases aligning to TRBD1. Per germline, CDR1 MNHEY and CDR2 SVGAGI. V shed 8 bases, J shed 12 bases, and the junction held 13 bases outside the gene matches. This CDR3 is 13 amino acids long. Here the CDR3 DNA reads TGTGCCAGCCTGGGGACAGACCGCGGTGTGCAGTTCTTC. Translation gives CASLGTDRGVQFF.

This chain connects TRBV2 to TRBJ1-5; TRBD1 aligns across 9 bases. This CDR3 spans 17 amino acids. The V and J ends lost 5 bases and 6 bases, in that order; junction bases with no gene match: 14. Germline V CDR1 and CDR2: SNHLY, FYNNEI. CDR3 sequence (DNA): TGTGCCAGCAGTAAAACCCGGGACAGGGAATGGGGTCAGCCCCAGCATTTT. Its translation is CASSKTRDREWGQPQHF.

In DNA form, the CDR3 reads TGTGCCAGCAGTTATCAGGGTCGGAACACTGAAGCTTTCTTT. Protein sequence: CASSYQGRNTEAFF. This chain connects TRBV6-5 to TRBJ1-1, with a tentative D call TRBD1 (5 bases). This CDR3 is 14 amino acids long. CDR1 MNHEY and CDR2 SVGAGI come from the germline V gene. Between the trimmed V and J ends, which lost 3 bases and 1 base, there was a span of 9 bases.

The chain is built from TRBV28 and TRBJ2-6; D not resolved. Germline V gives CDR1 MDHEN, CDR2 SYDVKM. CDR3 size: 17 residues. Trimming removed 2 bases at V and 1 base at J, with 12 bases between. The chain's CDR3 is CASSLGIPHSGANVLTF. The CDR3 DNA sequence: TGTGCCAGCAGTTTAGGCATACCGCATTCTGGGGCCAACGTCCTGACTTTC.

This clone was detected only once. The chain recombines TRBV5-1 with TRBJ2-5; TRBD1 agrees at 8 bases. The V gene's germline CDR1 is SGHRS and CDR2 YFSETQ. The CDR3 runs to 15 residues. V dropped 3 bases and J dropped 3; count of bases not matched to a gene: 7. This CDR3 reads CASSYHGTGEETQYF. The CDR3 DNA follows: TGCGCCAGCAGCTACCATGGGACAGGTGAAGAGACCCAGTACTTC.

This rearrangement joins TRBV7-2 to TRBJ2-1, with TRBD1 identical over 8 bases. The CDR3 loop spans 18 amino acids. V lost 4 bases, J lost 4 bases, and 15 bases stayed unmatched. Germline V gene lookup returns CDR1 SGHTA and CDR2 FQGNSA. CDR3 in amino acids: CASSYGAGGSKKYNEQFF. CDR3 coding DNA: TGTGCCAGCAGCTACGGGGCAGGGGGCTCAAAAAAATACAATGAGCAGTTCTTC.

The genes are TRBV9 and TRBJ1-1, with TRBD1 identical over 8 bases. J gave up 1 base and V 0 bases, and 5 bases lay outside the gene matches. This CDR3 has 16 amino acids. CDR1 and CDR2 from the germline V gene are SGDLS and YYNGEE. The CDR3 reads CASSVGGTGANTEAFF. For the CDR3, the DNA is TGTGCCAGCAGCGTAGGGGGGACAGGAGCGAACACTGAAGCTTTCTTT.

As DNA, the CDR3 is TGTGCCTGGAGTGTCCCCTGGGGGGTTGGTCAGCCCCAGCATTTT. It specifies CAWSVPWGVGQPQHF. The chain has TRBV30 and TRBJ1-5; a possible D gene is TRBD1 (5 bases). Germline V gene data show CDR1 as GTSNPN and CDR2 as SVGIG (reference sequence). V lost 0 bases and J 6 bases, leaving 15 bases between the germline ends. This CDR3 has 15 residues.

V is TRBV6-1 and J is TRBJ2-7; weak D call: TRBD1 (6 bases). This CDR3 has 15 residues. Germline CDR1 reads MNHNS; CDR2 reads SASEGT. Trimming cost V 3 bases and J 1 base, with 13 bases left between them. CDR3 in amino acids: CASSDRGALSYEQYF. The CDR3 coding sequence is TGTGCCAGCAGTGACAGGGGCGCCCTTTCCTACGAGCAGTACTTC.

This clone was seen only a few times. This chain uses TRBV7-2 with TRBJ1-2, with 8 bases identical to TRBD1. J lost 7 bases, V lost 4 bases, and 11 bases had no gene match. CDR1 is SGHTA and CDR2 is FQGNSA in the germline V gene. This CDR3 is built from 15 residues. CDR3 amino acids: CASSSTGALARGYTF. The DNA of the CDR3 is TGTGCCAGCAGCTCGACAGGGGCGCTGGCGCGTGGCTACACCTTC.